Reported below is one T cell receptor beta chain. The ends lost 4 bases at V and 4 bases at J; junction bases unmatched: 5. Germline V gene lookup returns CDR1 SGHDT and CDR2 YYEEEE. The CDR3 is 15 amino acids. The sample is drawn from a study of blood T cell repertoires in COVID-19. Only in-frame clones appear in the TCRdb table, and some are missing; sequencing was by immunoSEQ multiplex PCR. The profile covers 200,000 to 250,000 clones, with roughly four fifths appearing a single time and 8% to 9% taken by the ten largest. The rearrangement uses TRBV5-6 and TRBJ2-7; TRBD2 agrees at 13 bases. This clonotype originated in a woman older than 75 with COVID-19, enrolled during active disease. The source material was peripheral blood. The CDR3 DNA reads as TGTGCCAGCAGCATCACTAGCGGGAGGGCGTACGAGCAGTACTTC. Its protein is CASSITSGRAYEQYF.